The present T cell receptor (beta chain) was sequenced within a study of shared clonotypes between healthy human individuals. Study results and limitations: Researchers sampled blood only, noting tissue repertoires likely differ.

Notes on this clone: The antigen is not known. Within the sample, other DNA sequences also encode this same CDR3.

Execution of the assay was at deep level. Once extracted for a subset, genomic DNA was divided evenly among several immunoSEQ plates. Measured with immunoSEQ multiplex PCR; TCRdb has only the in-frame clones, and not every one. The data contain 2 million to 2.5 million clones, around 93% of them singletons. This clonotype was sampled from a man between 18 and 29 years old in good health. Some clones in this sample may be carry-over from other donors' samples. The sequencing sample was made of naive CD4+ T cells from PBMCs. Subset given: CD45RA+ positively selected.

CDR3 sequence: CASSLLVYEQYF. Written as DNA, the CDR3 is TGTGCCAGCAGTCTGTTAGTTTACGAGCAGTACTTC. V usage is TRBV28 and J usage is TRBJ2-7; D is unclear. This CDR3 comprises 12 residues. Germline V CDR1 and CDR2: MDHEN, SYDVKM. V lost 5 bases to trimming and J lost 4 bases, with 9 bases between them.